These 22 T cell receptor beta chains came from one sample sequenced in a study of PD-1 and CTLA-4 blockade in melanoma. The data were produced by immunoSEQ multiplex PCR, yet TCRdb's version contains in-frame clones alone and is incomplete. The sample consists of 25,000 to 35,000 clones, 80% to 95% of them appearing once. The sample here was CD8+ T cells from peripheral blood, taken from a patient given anti-PD-1 treatment. These receptors were taken from a human donor with melanoma.

This clone was counted between two and nine times. V and J are TRBV5-1 and TRBJ2-7; D call uncertain. Trimming removed 0 bases from V and 5 bases from J, with 15 bases in between. Germline CDR1 and CDR2: SGHRS and YFSETQ. The CDR3 runs to 15 residues. The CDR3 spells CASSLAWTAADEQYF. The CDR3 DNA follows: TGCGCCAGCAGCTTGGCTTGGACCGCTGCCGACGAGCAGTACTTC.

V gene TRBV7-9 combines with J gene TRBJ1-1; D is uncertain. V was clipped by 3 bases and J by 5 bases, with 7 bases between them. This CDR3 has 12 amino acids. The germline V gene has CDR1 SEHNR and CDR2 FQNEAQ (reference sequence). The CDR3 DNA reads TGTGCCAGCAGCTTCTGGGATACTGAAGCTTTCTTT. Translating it yields CASSFWDTEAFF.

The V gene is TRBV2, the J gene TRBJ2-7; D is uncertain. The CDR3 spans 12 residues. The germline CDR1 and CDR2 sequences are SNHLY and FYNNEI. V was trimmed by 2 bases and J by 2 bases, leaving 4 bases between them. CDR3 sequence reads: CASSEYPYEQYF. Here the CDR3 DNA reads TGTGCCAGCAGTGAATATCCCTACGAGCAGTACTTC.

The chain recombines TRBV7-6 with TRBJ2-1; the match to TRBD1 covers 7 bases. V lost 2 bases, J lost 0 bases, and 13 bases stayed unmatched. Germline-derived CDR1 and CDR2 are SGHVS and FNYEAQ. There are 19 residues in the CDR3. Written as DNA, the CDR3 is TGTGCCAGCAGCTTAATGGGCACAGGGGTTTCGAGCTCCTACAATGAGCAGTTCTTC. It yields the protein CASSLMGTGVSSSYNEQFF.

The chain couples TRBV4-1 to TRBJ1-4; D is uncertain. Germline CDR1 reads MGHRA; CDR2 reads YSYEKL. Trimming pared 3 bases from V and 7 bases from J, leaving 15 bases between. This CDR3 contains 15 residues. CDR3: CASSQWQMGGEKLFF. The CDR3, as DNA: TGCGCCAGCAGCCAGTGGCAGATGGGAGGTGAAAAACTGTTTTTT.

This sequence joins TRBV5-4 and TRBJ2-7; possible D gene TRBD2, 6 bases. There are 15 residues in the CDR3. CDR1 is SGHNT and CDR2 is YYREEE in the germline V gene (reference sequence). Trimming took 0 bases from V and 9 from J, leaving 19 bases between them. This chain's CDR3 is CASSLGSGPSLGQYF. CDR3 DNA sequence: TGTGCCAGCAGCTTGGGCAGCGGGCCTTCCCTGGGGCAGTACTTC.

V gene TRBV14 combines with J gene TRBJ2-1; D may be TRBD1 (5 bases). Germline V lookup: CDR1 SGHDN, CDR2 FVKESK. V lost 2 bases, J lost 3 bases, and 8 bases lay in between. The CDR3 has 14 residues. CDR3 region: CASSQSGFYNEQFF. For the CDR3, the DNA is TGTGCCAGCAGCCAATCAGGGTTCTACAATGAGCAGTTCTTC.

There are a few counts of this clone. The same CDR3 can be traced to other DNA sequences in this sample. The J gene is TRBJ2-7, the V gene TRBV5-1; the D gene could be TRBD1 or TRBD2 (5 bases each). The germline V and J ends were trimmed by 4 bases and 1 base, with 9 bases remaining between them. Germline V CDR1 and CDR2: SGHRS, YFSETQ. There are 13 residues in the CDR3. The CDR3 protein is CASSGTESYEQYF. Here the CDR3 DNA reads TGCGCCAGCAGCGGGACCGAATCCTACGAGCAGTACTTC.

CDR3 loop: CASSQEVLPGATDTQYF. CDR3 nucleotide sequence: TGCGCCAGCAGCCAAGAAGTCCTCCCGGGGGCCACAGATACGCAGTATTTT. V usage is TRBV4-1 and J usage is TRBJ2-3, with D possibly being TRBD1 or TRBD2 (6 bases each). Germline values: CDR1 MGHRA, CDR2 YSYEKL. The V gene lost 0 bases and the J gene lost 2 bases, with 15 bases spanning the gap. CDR3 length: 17 residues.

This clone has a handful of counts. The rearrangement joins TRBV2 to TRBJ1-5; D uncertain. Germline CDR1 SNHLY, CDR2 FYNNEI. V lost 2 bases, J lost 0 bases, and 8 bases lay in between. CDR3 length: 15 amino acids. CDR3 coding DNA: TGTGCCAGCAGTGAATGGGAGAATAGCAATCAGCCCCAGCATTTT. It yields the protein CASSEWENSNQPQHF.

DNA of the CDR3: TGTGCCACCAGTGATTTGGACAACTACGAGCAGTACTTC. Translation: CATSDLDNYEQYF. The chain is built from TRBV24-1 and TRBJ2-7; no definite D call. CDR1 KGHDR and CDR2 SFDVKD come from the germline V gene. The CDR3 has 13 residues. V was cut by 0 bases and J by 3 bases, with 5 bases left in between.

The chain joins TRBV29-1 to TRBJ2-1; D not certain. Germline V lookup: CDR1 SQVTM, CDR2 ANQGSEA. This CDR3 spans 13 amino acids. Trimming stripped 3 bases from V and 0 bases from J, with 6 bases between. The CDR3 region is CSVEESSYNEQFF. Here the CDR3 DNA reads TGCAGCGTTGAGGAGAGCTCCTACAATGAGCAGTTCTTC.

The rearrangement joins TRBV19 to TRBJ1-5; no clear D. V was clipped by 2 bases and J by 3 bases, with 8 bases between them. The length of the CDR3 is 14 residues. Germline V gene sequence: CDR1 LNHDA, CDR2 SQIVND (reference sequence). The CDR3 bases are TGTGCCAGTAGTATACAAGGTTCCAATCAGCCCCAGCATTTT. It is translated as CASSIQGSNQPQHF.

V and J are TRBV28 and TRBJ1-5, with no clear D. Trimming took off 5 bases at V and 1 base at J, with 15 bases between the two ends. Germline V lookup: CDR1 MDHEN, CDR2 SYDVKM. This CDR3 comprises 16 residues. This CDR3 reads CASSPRTGVSNQPQHF. In DNA, the CDR3 is TGTGCCAGCAGTCCCCGGACCGGGGTGAGCAATCAGCCCCAGCATTTT.

This chain uses TRBV9 with TRBJ2-1, with TRBD1 matching over 7 bases. The CDR3 runs to 16 residues. The germline gives CDR1 SGDLS, CDR2 YYNGEE. Trimming cost V 0 bases and J 6 bases; bases outside gene matches: 9. The CDR3 DNA reads TGTGCCAGCAGCGTAGAGGGGGCTCCGGACATCAATGAGCAGTTCTTC. Translated, it gives CASSVEGAPDINEQFF.

V usage is TRBV10-3 and J usage is TRBJ2-7; TRBD2 might be the D (6 bases). Germline V gene data show CDR1 as ENHRY and CDR2 as SYGVKD. This CDR3 comprises 13 residues. Trimming removed 2 bases from V and 6 bases from J, with 11 bases in between. CDR3 protein: CAISEEEGGEQYF. CDR3 sequence (DNA): TGTGCCATCAGTGAGGAGGAGGGAGGCGAGCAGTACTTC.

The gene calls are TRBV5-4 and TRBJ2-5; 14 positions agree with TRBD2. The trim removed 3 bases at V and 3 bases at J, leaving 1 base unmatched. The CDR3 spans 15 residues. The germline CDR1 and CDR2 sequences are SGHNT and YYREEE (reference sequence). CDR3 protein: CASSWGLAGEETQYF. CDR3 DNA: TGTGCCAGCAGCTGGGGACTAGCGGGAGAAGAGACCCAGTACTTC.

This clone appeared a single time. The chain couples TRBV3-1 (or the pseudogene TRBV3-2) to TRBJ1-2; D perhaps matches TRBD1 (6 bases). Trimming pared 7 bases from V and 4 bases from J, leaving 22 bases between. This CDR3 spans 16 amino acids. CDR1 and CDR2 from the germline V gene are LGHDT and YNNKEL (reference sequence). The CDR3 reads CASTSIRGGQFYGYTF. CDR3 coding DNA: TGTGCCAGCACCTCCATCAGAGGGGGTCAATTCTATGGCTACACCTTC.

The CDR3 nucleotides are TGTGCCTGGAGTGCGGGACAGGGCTACGAGCAGTACTTC. It encodes CAWSAGQGYEQYF. The chain employs TRBV30 and TRBJ2-7, with TRBD1 matching 9 bases. CDR1 is GTSNPN, CDR2 SVGIG, per germline (reference sequence). The CDR3 has 13 amino acids. Trimming removed 1 base from V and 3 bases from J; junction bases left unmatched: 1.

The V call is TRBV20-1, the J call TRBJ1-1; no clear D. Germline lookup yields CDR1 DFQATT and CDR2 SNEGSKA (reference sequence). The CDR3 is 11 amino acids. Trimming left V 3 bases short and J 5 bases short, with 7 bases between. The DNA for the CDR3 is TGCAGTGCTAGGATAGTGACTGAAGCTTTCTTT. Protein sequence: CSARIVTEAFF.

J is TRBJ2-7 and V is TRBV9; D remains ambiguous. Trimming removed 4 bases at V and 1 base at J, with 6 bases between. The germline V gene encodes CDR1 SGDLS and CDR2 YYNGEE. CDR3 length: 12 residues. This CDR3 reads CASSPSSYEQYF. CDR3 nucleotide sequence: TGTGCCAGCAGCCCGTCTTCCTACGAGCAGTACTTC.

The chain couples TRBV6-7 to TRBJ1-5, with D maybe TRBD1 (5 bases). TRBV6-7 is sorted into the ORF group, with uncertain function. The length of the CDR3 is 16 residues. V lost 4 bases to trimming and J lost 0 bases, with 13 bases between them. The CDR3 DNA follows: TGTGCCAGCAGTTTCCCGGGACGGGATAGCAATCAGCCCCAGCATTTT. It encodes CASSFPGRDSNQPQHF.